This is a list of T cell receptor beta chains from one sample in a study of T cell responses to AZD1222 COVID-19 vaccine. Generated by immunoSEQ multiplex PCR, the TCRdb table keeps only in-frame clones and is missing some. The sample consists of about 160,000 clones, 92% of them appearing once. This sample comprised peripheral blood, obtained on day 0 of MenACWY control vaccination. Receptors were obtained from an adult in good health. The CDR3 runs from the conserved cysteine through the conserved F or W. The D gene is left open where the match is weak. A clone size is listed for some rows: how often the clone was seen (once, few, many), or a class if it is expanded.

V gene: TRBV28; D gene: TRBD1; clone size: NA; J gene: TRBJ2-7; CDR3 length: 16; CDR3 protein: CASISFGQGRGYEQYF
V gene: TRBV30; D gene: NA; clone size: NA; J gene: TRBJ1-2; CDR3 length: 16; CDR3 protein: CAWSVVYPGEDYGYTF
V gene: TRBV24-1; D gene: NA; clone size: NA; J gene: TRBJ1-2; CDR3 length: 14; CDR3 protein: CATSDLHRGVGYTF
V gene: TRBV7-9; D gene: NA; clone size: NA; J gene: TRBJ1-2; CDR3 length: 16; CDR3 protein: CASSRSGQPDRDGYTF
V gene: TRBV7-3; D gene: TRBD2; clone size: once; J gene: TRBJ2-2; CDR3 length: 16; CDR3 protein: CASSPRTSGSFGELFF
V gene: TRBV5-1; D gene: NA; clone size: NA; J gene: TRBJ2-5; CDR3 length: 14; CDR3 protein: CASSFQAAQETQYF
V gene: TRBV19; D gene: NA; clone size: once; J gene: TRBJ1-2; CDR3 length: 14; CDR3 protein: CASSTRQAPKGYTF
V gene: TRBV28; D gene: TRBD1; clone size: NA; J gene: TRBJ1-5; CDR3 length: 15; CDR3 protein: CASSHGGQGALAQHF
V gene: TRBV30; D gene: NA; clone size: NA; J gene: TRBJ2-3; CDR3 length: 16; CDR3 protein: CAWSLIGGGGTDTQYF
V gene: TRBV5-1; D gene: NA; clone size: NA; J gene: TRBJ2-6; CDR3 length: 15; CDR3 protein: CASSLGWAGANVLTF
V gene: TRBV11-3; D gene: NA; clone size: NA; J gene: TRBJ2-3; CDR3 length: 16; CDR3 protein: CASSLAGESNTDTQYF
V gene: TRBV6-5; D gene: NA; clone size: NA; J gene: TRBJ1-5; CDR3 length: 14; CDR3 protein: CASNPTGSNQPQHF
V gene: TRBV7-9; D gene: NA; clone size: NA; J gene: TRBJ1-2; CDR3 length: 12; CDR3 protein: CASSPSFSGYTF
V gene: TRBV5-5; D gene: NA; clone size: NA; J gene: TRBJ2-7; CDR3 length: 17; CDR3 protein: CASSLATDRGGINEQYF
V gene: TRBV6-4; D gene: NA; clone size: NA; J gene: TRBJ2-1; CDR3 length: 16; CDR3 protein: CASSATGLGKNNEQFF
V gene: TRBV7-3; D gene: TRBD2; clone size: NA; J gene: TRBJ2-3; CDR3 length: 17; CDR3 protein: CASSPEGLAGVADTQYF
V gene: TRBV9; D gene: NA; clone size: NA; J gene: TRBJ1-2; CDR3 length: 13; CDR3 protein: CASSVDPFYGYTF
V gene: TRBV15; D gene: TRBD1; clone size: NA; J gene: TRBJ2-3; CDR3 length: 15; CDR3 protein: CATSTDRGLLGTQYF
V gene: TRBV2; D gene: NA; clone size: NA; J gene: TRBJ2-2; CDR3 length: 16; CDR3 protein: CASSERQPSNTGELFF
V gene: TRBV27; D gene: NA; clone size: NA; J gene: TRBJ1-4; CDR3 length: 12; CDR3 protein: CASSFSGEKLFF
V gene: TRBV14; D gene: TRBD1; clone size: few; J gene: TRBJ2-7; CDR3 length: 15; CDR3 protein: CASSRGQGRHYEQYF
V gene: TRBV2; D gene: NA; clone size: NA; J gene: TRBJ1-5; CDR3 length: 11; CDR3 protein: CASSEDSAQHF
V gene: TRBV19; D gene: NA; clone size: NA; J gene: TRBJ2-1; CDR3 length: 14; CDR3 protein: CASSILVTVNEQFF
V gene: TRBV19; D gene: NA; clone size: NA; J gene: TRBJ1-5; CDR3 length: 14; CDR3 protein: CASSTDPPGQPQHF
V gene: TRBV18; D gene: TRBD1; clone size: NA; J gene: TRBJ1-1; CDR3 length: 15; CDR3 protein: CASSQTQGELTEAFF
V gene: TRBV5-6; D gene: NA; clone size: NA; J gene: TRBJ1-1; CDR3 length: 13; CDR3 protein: CASSLAANTEAFF
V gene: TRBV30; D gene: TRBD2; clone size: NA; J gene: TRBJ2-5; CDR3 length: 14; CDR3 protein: CACRRARERETQYF
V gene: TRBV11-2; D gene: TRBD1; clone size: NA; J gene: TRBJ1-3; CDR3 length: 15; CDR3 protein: CASSLRQGGGNTIYF
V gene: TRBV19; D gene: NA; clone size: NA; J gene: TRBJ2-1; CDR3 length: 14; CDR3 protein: CASSIRRGYNEQFF
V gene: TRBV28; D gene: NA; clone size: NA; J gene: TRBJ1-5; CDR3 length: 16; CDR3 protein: CASSFHQGMGNQPQHF
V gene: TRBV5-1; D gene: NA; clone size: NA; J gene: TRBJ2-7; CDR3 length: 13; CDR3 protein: CASSLFLGSEQYF
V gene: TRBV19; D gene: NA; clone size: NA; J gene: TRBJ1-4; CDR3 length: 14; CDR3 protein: CASRKDPRGGELFF
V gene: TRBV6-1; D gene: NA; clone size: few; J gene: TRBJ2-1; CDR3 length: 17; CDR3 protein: CASSEAGRGRPYNEQFF
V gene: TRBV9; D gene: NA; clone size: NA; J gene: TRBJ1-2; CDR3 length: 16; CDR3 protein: CASSPSSSRLNYGYTF
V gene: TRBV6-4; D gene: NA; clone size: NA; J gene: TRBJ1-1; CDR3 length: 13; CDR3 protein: CASSEWRGTEAFF
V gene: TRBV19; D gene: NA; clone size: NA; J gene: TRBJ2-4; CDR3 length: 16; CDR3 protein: CASSIMAGLAKNIQYF
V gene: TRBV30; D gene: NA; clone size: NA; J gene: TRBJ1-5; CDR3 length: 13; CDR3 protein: CAWSIYSNQPQHF
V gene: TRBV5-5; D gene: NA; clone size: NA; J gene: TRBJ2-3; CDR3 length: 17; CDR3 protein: CASSLGSAPLGTDTQYF
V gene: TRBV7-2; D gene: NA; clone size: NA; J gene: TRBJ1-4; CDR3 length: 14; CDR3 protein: CASSLQRANEKLFF
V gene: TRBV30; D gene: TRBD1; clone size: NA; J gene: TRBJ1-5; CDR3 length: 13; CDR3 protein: CAWSLQGNQPQHF
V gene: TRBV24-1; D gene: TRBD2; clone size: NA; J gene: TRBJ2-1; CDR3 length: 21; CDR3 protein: CATSDTLGRQPSGVSYNEQFF
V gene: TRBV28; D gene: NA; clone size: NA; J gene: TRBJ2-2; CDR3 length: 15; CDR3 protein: CASSRDLHDSGELFF
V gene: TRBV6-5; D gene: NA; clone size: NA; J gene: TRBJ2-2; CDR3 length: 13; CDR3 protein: CASSYDSLGELFF
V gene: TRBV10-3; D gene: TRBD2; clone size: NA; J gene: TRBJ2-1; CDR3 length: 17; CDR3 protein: CAISESGLAGALNEQFF
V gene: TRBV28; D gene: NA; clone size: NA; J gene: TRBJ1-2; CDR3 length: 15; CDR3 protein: CASFPRDGTFYGYTF
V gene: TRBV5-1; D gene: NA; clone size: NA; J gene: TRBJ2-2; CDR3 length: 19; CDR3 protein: CASSLAGAGGVEVRGELFF
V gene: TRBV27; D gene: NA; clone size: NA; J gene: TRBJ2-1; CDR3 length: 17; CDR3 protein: CASSSLVGPQIYNEQFF
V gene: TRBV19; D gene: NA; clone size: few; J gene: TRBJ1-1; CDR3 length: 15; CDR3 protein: CASSDSRTLNTEAFF
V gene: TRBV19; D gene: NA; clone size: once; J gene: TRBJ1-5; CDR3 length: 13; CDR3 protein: CASSSPFGQPQHF
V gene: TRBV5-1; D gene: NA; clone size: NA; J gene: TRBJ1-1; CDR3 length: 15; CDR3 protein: CASSLNRPANTEAFF
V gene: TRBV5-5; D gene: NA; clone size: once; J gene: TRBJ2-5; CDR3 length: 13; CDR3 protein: CASSLSGGETQYF
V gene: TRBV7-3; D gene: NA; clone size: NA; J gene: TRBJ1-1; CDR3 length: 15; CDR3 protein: CASSLSGGGATEAFF
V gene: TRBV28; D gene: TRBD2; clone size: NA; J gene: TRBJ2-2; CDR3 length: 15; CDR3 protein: CASGSLGGSNGELFF
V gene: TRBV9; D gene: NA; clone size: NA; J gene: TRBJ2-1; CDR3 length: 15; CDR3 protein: CASSVQSSSYNEQFF
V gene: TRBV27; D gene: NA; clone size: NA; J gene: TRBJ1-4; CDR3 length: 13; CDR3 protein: CASSFGGMEKLFF
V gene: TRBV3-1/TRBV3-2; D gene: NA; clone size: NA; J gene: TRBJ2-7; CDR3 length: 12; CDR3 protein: CASSQKVGTSVF
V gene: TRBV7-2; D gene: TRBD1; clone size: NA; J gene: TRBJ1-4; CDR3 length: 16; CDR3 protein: CASSSGRTGLHEKLFF
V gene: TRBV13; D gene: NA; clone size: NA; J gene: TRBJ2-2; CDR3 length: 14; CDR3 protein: CASSFPTSPGELFF
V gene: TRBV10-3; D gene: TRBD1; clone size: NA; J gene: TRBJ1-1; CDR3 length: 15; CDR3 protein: CAINGGQGSNTEAFF